A single TCR beta chain is shown here with its context. What it recognizes is unknown. These data belong to a study of monozygotic twins with inflammatory bowel disease. Points from the study as a whole: The analysis yielded no support for one strong signal or clonotype associated with IBD. Repertoire likeness was no different across concordant and discordant twins, perhaps owing to restricted power. Whereas healthy co-twins had higher TCRbeta diversity (inverse Simpson), IBD patients had lower diversity.

Germline CDR1 and CDR2: MNHEY and SVGEGT. The CDR3 is made up of 15 amino acids. From its re-call of the 5' RACE reads, TCRdb lists each CDR3 protein once, without DNA. This sample carries some 300,000 distinct CDR3 sequences, with 5.6% going to the ten biggest clones. The sequence derives from a human donor with ulcerative colitis or Crohn's disease, or a healthy co-twin of an affected twin (not recorded which). The sample consisted of blood. The chain has TRBV6-2 or TRBV6-3 and TRBJ1-5. CDR3 amino acids: CASSYSGPSNQPQHF.